This is a list of T cell receptor beta chains from one sample in a study of T cell responses to AZD1222 COVID-19 vaccine. Libraries were prepared by immunoSEQ multiplex PCR; TCRdb keeps only in-frame clonotypes and omits some of them. The repertoire has roughly 80,000 clones, 75% to 95% of them found once; the top ten carry around 3.4%. Sequenced here: peripheral blood, sampled 28 days after the second AZD1222 dose. The receptors derive from an adult who received the AZD1222 COVID-19 vaccine. CDR3s include the opening cysteine and the closing phenylalanine or tryptophan.

j_gene: TRBJ2-2; len: 13; v_gene: TRBV24-1; CDR3aa: CATAAGGTGELFF
j_gene: TRBJ1-4; len: 13; v_gene: TRBV7-9; CDR3aa: CASSLDVNEKLFF
j_gene: TRBJ1-1; len: 15; v_gene: TRBV4-1; CDR3aa: CASSDSIVGAAEAFF
j_gene: TRBJ1-5; len: 15; v_gene: TRBV5-1; CDR3aa: CASRYDGSSNQPQHF
j_gene: TRBJ2-1; len: 14; v_gene: TRBV9; CDR3aa: CASSVDHSYNEQFF
j_gene: TRBJ2-3; len: 15; v_gene: TRBV9; CDR3aa: CASSVAPAWADTQYF
j_gene: TRBJ2-2; len: 16; v_gene: TRBV24-1; CDR3aa: CATSDYSHRQSGELFF
j_gene: TRBJ1-1; len: 13; v_gene: TRBV10-3; CDR3aa: CAISSGRWVEAFF
j_gene: TRBJ2-1; len: 16; v_gene: TRBV3-1/TRBV3-2; CDR3aa: CASSSGGSSWYNEQFF
j_gene: TRBJ1-1; len: 15; v_gene: TRBV9; CDR3aa: CASSAIPYGNTEAFF
j_gene: TRBJ1-1; len: 14; v_gene: TRBV25-1; CDR3aa: CASSELGDITEAFF
j_gene: TRBJ1-1; len: 13; v_gene: TRBV3-1/TRBV3-2; CDR3aa: CASSQDGNTEAFF
j_gene: TRBJ1-1; len: 13; v_gene: TRBV5-5; CDR3aa: CASSLIRNTEAFF
j_gene: TRBJ2-5; len: 14; v_gene: TRBV5-8; CDR3aa: CASSQDNLAETQYF
j_gene: TRBJ2-1; len: 14; v_gene: TRBV11-3; CDR3aa: CASSVGGTPNEQFF
j_gene: TRBJ1-1; len: 13; v_gene: TRBV6-5; CDR3aa: CASSNPGDTEAFF
j_gene: TRBJ1-2; len: 14; v_gene: TRBV14; CDR3aa: CASSQGYASYGYTF